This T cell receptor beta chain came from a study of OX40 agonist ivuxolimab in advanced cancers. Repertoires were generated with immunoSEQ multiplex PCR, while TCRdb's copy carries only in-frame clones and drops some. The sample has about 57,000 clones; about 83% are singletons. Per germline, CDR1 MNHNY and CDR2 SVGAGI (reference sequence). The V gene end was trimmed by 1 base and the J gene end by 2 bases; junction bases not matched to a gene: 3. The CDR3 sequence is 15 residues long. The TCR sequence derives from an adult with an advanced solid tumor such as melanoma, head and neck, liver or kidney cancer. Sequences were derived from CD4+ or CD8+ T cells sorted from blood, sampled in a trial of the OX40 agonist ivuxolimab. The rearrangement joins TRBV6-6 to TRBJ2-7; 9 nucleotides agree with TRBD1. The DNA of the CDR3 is TGTGCCAGCAGTTACTTCGGGACAGGGCCCTACGAGCAGTACTTC. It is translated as CASSYFGTGPYEQYF.